This T cell receptor (beta chain) was profiled in a study of control samples from healthy donors and cancer patients. Assay: immunoSEQ multiplex PCR; the TCRdb copy retains only in-frame clones and omits some. The sample yields roughly 150,000 clones, 75% to 90% seen once. In germline, CDR1 is KGHDR, CDR2 SFDVKD. This CDR3 has 13 residues. Trimming left V 4 bases short and J 4 bases short, with 7 bases between. The chain is built from TRBV24-1 and TRBJ2-1, with a weak D call TRBD2 (5 bases). This receptor was identified in a young man in good health. The sample consisted of blood. The CDR3 coding sequence is TGTGCCACCAGTGACGGGATGTACAATGAGCAGTTCTTC. As protein: CATSDGMYNEQFF.